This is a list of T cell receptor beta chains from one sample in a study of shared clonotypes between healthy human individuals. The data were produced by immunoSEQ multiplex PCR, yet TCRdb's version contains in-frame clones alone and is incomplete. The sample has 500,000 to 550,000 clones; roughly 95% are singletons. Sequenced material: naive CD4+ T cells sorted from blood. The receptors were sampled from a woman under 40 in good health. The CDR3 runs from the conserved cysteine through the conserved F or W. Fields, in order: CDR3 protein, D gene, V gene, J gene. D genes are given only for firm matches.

cdr3_aa: CASSFIAGVGEEQYF; d_call: -; v_call: TRBV28; j_call: TRBJ2-7
cdr3_aa: CASSFWTSGRKAGDTQYF; d_call: TRBD2; v_call: TRBV7-2; j_call: TRBJ2-3
cdr3_aa: CASSSWTRATGNTIYF; d_call: -; v_call: TRBV11-2; j_call: TRBJ1-3
cdr3_aa: CASSLQASGIQDTQYF; d_call: TRBD2; v_call: TRBV7-2; j_call: TRBJ2-3
cdr3_aa: CASSASTSGWDNEQFF; d_call: TRBD2; v_call: TRBV19; j_call: TRBJ2-1
cdr3_aa: CAGREGQSNTGELFF; d_call: -; v_call: TRBV7-9; j_call: TRBJ2-2
cdr3_aa: CASSLSTGFRTEAFF; d_call: TRBD1; v_call: TRBV28; j_call: TRBJ1-1
cdr3_aa: CASSTRGSLNTGELFF; d_call: -; v_call: TRBV19; j_call: TRBJ2-2
cdr3_aa: CASSNCSLQSRANVLTF; d_call: -; v_call: TRBV7-3; j_call: TRBJ2-6
cdr3_aa: CATGTDYEQYF; d_call: TRBD1; v_call: TRBV19; j_call: TRBJ2-7
cdr3_aa: CASSSGTGGNTIYF; d_call: TRBD1; v_call: TRBV7-2; j_call: TRBJ1-3
cdr3_aa: CASNGFGELFF; d_call: -; v_call: TRBV6-5; j_call: TRBJ2-2
cdr3_aa: CASSHQGGTEAFF; d_call: TRBD1; v_call: TRBV11-1; j_call: TRBJ1-1
cdr3_aa: CASSYSVIYGTEAFF; d_call: -; v_call: TRBV6-5; j_call: TRBJ1-1
cdr3_aa: CASSYKQDYEQYF; d_call: -; v_call: TRBV14; j_call: TRBJ2-7
cdr3_aa: CASRPGRRTSGSLVTDTQYF; d_call: TRBD2; v_call: TRBV5-1; j_call: TRBJ2-3
cdr3_aa: CASSFQGADTQYF; d_call: -; v_call: TRBV4-1; j_call: TRBJ2-3
cdr3_aa: CASSLVGVGGELFF; d_call: -; v_call: TRBV11-2; j_call: TRBJ2-2
cdr3_aa: CASRPAGREVTDTQYF; d_call: -; v_call: TRBV12-2; j_call: TRBJ2-3
cdr3_aa: CATERAYSGANVLTF; d_call: -; v_call: TRBV19; j_call: TRBJ2-6
cdr3_aa: CASSFERDTEAFF; d_call: -; v_call: TRBV28; j_call: TRBJ1-1
cdr3_aa: CASSKPPFGGRVTDTQYF; d_call: -; v_call: TRBV21-1; j_call: TRBJ2-3
cdr3_aa: CSAPEVGQIF; d_call: TRBD1; v_call: TRBV20-1; j_call: TRBJ1-4
cdr3_aa: CASSPSSYEQYF; d_call: -; v_call: TRBV7-9; j_call: TRBJ2-7
cdr3_aa: CASSSTGRGTGELFF; d_call: -; v_call: TRBV28; j_call: TRBJ2-2
cdr3_aa: CAISGQGAAYEQYF; d_call: TRBD1; v_call: TRBV10-3; j_call: TRBJ2-7
cdr3_aa: CASSHLGTSQETQYF; d_call: TRBD2; v_call: TRBV4-1; j_call: TRBJ2-5
cdr3_aa: CAINPGPMNTEAFF; d_call: -; v_call: TRBV10-3; j_call: TRBJ1-1
cdr3_aa: CASSPPGGTGEELFF; d_call: -; v_call: TRBV18; j_call: TRBJ2-2
cdr3_aa: CASSLVRSGDSGANVLTF; d_call: -; v_call: TRBV5-1; j_call: TRBJ2-6
cdr3_aa: CASSPHRGQTEKLFF; d_call: -; v_call: TRBV11-2; j_call: TRBJ1-4
cdr3_aa: CASSTGGAADTQYF; d_call: -; v_call: TRBV6-6; j_call: TRBJ2-3
cdr3_aa: CASSLSLASSYNEQFF; d_call: -; v_call: TRBV7-3; j_call: TRBJ2-1
cdr3_aa: CASSPPHDTLWFF; d_call: -; v_call: TRBV28; j_call: TRBJ2-1
cdr3_aa: CASSLGGGPYGYTF; d_call: -; v_call: TRBV28; j_call: TRBJ1-2
cdr3_aa: CATSRPGQGGGYTF; d_call: TRBD1; v_call: TRBV15; j_call: TRBJ1-2
cdr3_aa: CASSFPQSGRGEDTQYF; d_call: TRBD2; v_call: TRBV28; j_call: TRBJ2-3